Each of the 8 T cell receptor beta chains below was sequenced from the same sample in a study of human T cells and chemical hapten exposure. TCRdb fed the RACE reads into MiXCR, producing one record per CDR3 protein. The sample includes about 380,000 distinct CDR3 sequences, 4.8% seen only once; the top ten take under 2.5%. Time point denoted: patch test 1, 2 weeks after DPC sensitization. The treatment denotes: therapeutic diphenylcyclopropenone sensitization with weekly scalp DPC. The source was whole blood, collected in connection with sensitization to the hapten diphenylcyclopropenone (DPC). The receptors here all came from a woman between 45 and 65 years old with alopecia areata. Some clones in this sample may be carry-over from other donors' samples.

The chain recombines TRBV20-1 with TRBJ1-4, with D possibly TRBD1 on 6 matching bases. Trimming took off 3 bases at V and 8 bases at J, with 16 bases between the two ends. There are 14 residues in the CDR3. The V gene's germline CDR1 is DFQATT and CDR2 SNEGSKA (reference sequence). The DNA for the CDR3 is TGCAGTGCTAGTAGAGAAGGGCAGGGGGAAAAACTGTTTTTT. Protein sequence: CSASREGQGEKLFF.

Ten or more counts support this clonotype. The CDR3 loop reads CSASPGPRPEAFF. CDR3 bases: TGCAGTGCTTCACCGGGCCCCCGACCTGAAGCTTTCTTT. The chain employs TRBV20-1 and TRBJ1-1; D is unclear. The CDR3 runs to 13 residues. Germline values: CDR1 DFQATT, CDR2 SNEGSKA (reference sequence). The germline V and J ends were trimmed by 5 bases and 6 bases, with 16 bases remaining between them.

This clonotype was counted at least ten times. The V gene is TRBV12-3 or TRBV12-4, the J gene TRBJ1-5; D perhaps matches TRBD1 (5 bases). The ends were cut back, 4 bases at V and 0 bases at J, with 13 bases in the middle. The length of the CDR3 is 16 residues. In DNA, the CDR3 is TGTGCCAGCAGTTCTGCCGGGACGGATAGCAATCAGCCCCAGCATTTT. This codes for CASSSAGTDSNQPQHF.

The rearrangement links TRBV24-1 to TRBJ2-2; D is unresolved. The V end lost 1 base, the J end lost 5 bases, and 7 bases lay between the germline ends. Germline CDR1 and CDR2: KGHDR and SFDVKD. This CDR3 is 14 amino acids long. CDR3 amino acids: CATSDLRATGELFF. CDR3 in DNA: TGTGCCACCAGTGATTTACGAGCAACCGGGGAGCTGTTTTTT.

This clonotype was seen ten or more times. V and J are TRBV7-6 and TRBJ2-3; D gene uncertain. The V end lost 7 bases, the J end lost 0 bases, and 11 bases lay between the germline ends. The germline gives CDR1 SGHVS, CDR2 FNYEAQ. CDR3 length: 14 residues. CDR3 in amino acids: CASTRTDSTDTQYF. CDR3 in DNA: TGTGCCAGCACCCGGACGGATAGCACAGATACGCAGTATTTT.

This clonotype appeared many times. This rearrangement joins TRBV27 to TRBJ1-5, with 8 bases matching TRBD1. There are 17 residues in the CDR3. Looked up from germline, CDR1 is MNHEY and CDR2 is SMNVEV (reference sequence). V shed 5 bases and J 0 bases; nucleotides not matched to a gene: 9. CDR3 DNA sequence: TGTGCCAGCAGTCCTATGGGGACAGGATTTAGCAATCAGCCCCAGCATTTT. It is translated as CASSPMGTGFSNQPQHF.

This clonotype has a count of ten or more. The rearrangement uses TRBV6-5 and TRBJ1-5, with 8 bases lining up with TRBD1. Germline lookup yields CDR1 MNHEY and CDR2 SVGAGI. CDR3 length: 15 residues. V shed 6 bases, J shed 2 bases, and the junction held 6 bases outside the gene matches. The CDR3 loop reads CASSLTGAGNQPQHF. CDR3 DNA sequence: TGTGCCAGCAGCCTGACAGGGGCGGGCAATCAGCCCCAGCATTTT.

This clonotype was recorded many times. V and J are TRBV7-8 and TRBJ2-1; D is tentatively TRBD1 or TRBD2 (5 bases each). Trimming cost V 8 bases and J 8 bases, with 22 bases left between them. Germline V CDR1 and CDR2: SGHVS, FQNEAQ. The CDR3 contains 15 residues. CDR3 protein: CASGFGASLIYEQFF. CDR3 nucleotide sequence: TGTGCCAGCGGTTTCGGGGCTAGCCTGATATATGAGCAGTTCTTC.